The 27 T cell receptor beta chains listed next were all sequenced from one sample in a study of cytomegalovirus exposure and HLA in healthy donors. The PCR contained 60 Vbeta and 13 Jbeta primers. Measured with immunoSEQ multiplex PCR; TCRdb has only the in-frame clones, and not every one. The sample yields about 120,000 clones, more than 65% seen once. The sample taken for sequencing was PBMCs. These receptors were obtained from a man aged 25-40 years in good health and CMV-seropositive.

Concerning this clone itself: This sample also contains other DNA sequences that code for the same CDR3. This chain joins TRBV4-3 and TRBJ2-7; possible D gene TRBD1, 6 bases. Germline loops: CDR1 LGHNA, CDR2 YSLEER. V gave up 0 bases and J gave up 2 bases, with 8 bases separating them. CDR3 length: 14 amino acids. DNA of the CDR3: TGCGCCAGCAGCCAAGACAGGGGAGCCTACGAGCAGTACTTC. The encoded protein is CASSQDRGAYEQYF.

V and J are TRBV21-1 and TRBJ2-1; the tabulated D call, TRBD2, remains unverified against the DNA. TRBV21-1 is classified as a pseudogene. CDR3 length: 15 residues. As DNA, the CDR3 is TGTGCCAGCAGCAGACTAGCGGGGGGGAACAATGAGCAGTTCTTC. Translation gives CASSRLAGGNNEQFF.

V gene TRBV7-3 combines with J gene TRBJ2-2; D call uncertain. The V end was cut by 5 bases, the J end by 4 bases, with 8 bases between. This CDR3 region has 13 residues. Germline V CDR1 and CDR2: SGHTA, FQGTGA. The DNA of the CDR3 is TGTGCCAGCAGCCCTACTCCCACCGGGGAGCTGTTTTTT. Protein sequence: CASSPTPTGELFF.

In DNA form, the CDR3 reads TGTGCCAGCAGTCTAGCGGGGGGAAGCACAGATACGCAGTATTTT. Its translation: CASSLAGGSTDTQYF. The chain recombines TRBV6-5 with TRBJ2-3; 11 nucleotides align to TRBD2. J lost 0 bases, V lost 5 bases, and 1 base had no gene match. The CDR3 covers 15 residues. Germline lookup yields CDR1 MNHEY and CDR2 SVGAGI.

This clone was found once. The chain couples TRBV7-9 to TRBJ2-2; D gene uncertain. Germline lookup yields CDR1 SEHNR and CDR2 FQNEAQ (reference sequence). The ends were cut back, 4 bases at V and 4 bases at J, with 7 bases in the middle. The length of the CDR3 is 13 residues. CDR3 DNA: TGTGCCAGCAGCTCCGCACTCACCGGGGAGCTGTTTTTT. Protein product: CASSSALTGELFF.

This clone has just one count. The chain carries TRBV27 and TRBJ2-1; the match to TRBD2 covers 7 bases. CDR1 MNHEY and CDR2 SMNVEV come from the germline V gene (reference sequence). V gave up 4 bases and J gave up 2 bases; unmatched junction bases: 5. This CDR3 spans 15 amino acids. The CDR3 nucleotides read TGTGCCAGCAGTTCCCCGGGACTAACCTACAATGAGCAGTTCTTC. It specifies CASSSPGLTYNEQFF.

The chain recombines TRBV11-3 with TRBJ2-2; possibly TRBD2 for D (7 bases). The CDR3 is 14 residues long. V was cut by 6 bases and J by 4 bases, with 12 bases left in between. Germline CDR1 is SGHNT and CDR2 is YENEEA. CDR3 DNA sequence: TGTGCCAGCAGTTACAGGGAGGGCACCGGGGAGCTGTTTTTT. Its protein product is CASSYREGTGELFF.

This clone has only one observation. The chain recombines TRBV11-2 with TRBJ2-3, with 13 bases lining up with TRBD2. V gave up 6 bases and J gave up 3 bases; unmatched junction bases: 15. Germline CDR1 and CDR2: SGHAT and FQNNGV. CDR3 length: 19 residues. The CDR3 protein is CASRGPSLAGGPGTDTQYF. CDR3 coding DNA: TGTGCCAGCAGGGGCCCTTCACTAGCGGGGGGGCCGGGAACAGATACGCAGTATTTT.

V and J are TRBV13 and TRBJ2-3; perhaps TRBD1 as D (6 bases). Germline CDR1 PRHDT, CDR2 FYEKMQ (reference sequence). CDR3 length: 14 amino acids. V lost 5 bases, J lost 6 bases, and 15 bases lay in between. Here the CDR3 DNA reads TGTGCCAGCAGCATTCACAGGGAAATGGATACGCAGTATTTT. Translation: CASSIHREMDTQYF.

The J gene is TRBJ2-1, the V gene TRBV7-8, with D possibly matching TRBD2 (6 bases). Germline CDR1 SGHVS, CDR2 FQNEAQ. This CDR3 contains 17 residues. Trimming took off 3 bases at V and 4 bases at J, with 19 bases between the two ends. The CDR3 coding sequence is TGTGCCAGCAGCTTCGCCGGACGGGGGATCCTTTACAATGAGCAGTTCTTC. Its protein is CASSFAGRGILYNEQFF.

This chain joins TRBV5-4 and TRBJ1-2; TRBD1 matches 8 bases. J was trimmed by 2 bases and V by 1 base; bases with no gene match: 1. Germline loops: CDR1 SGHNT, CDR2 YYREEE (reference sequence). The CDR3 is made up of 14 amino acids. CDR3 bases: TGTGCCAGCAGCTTGAACAGGGGGAACTATGGCTACACCTTC. Residues: CASSLNRGNYGYTF.

Points on this clone: One junction end disagrees with the germline gene, perhaps due to a read error. V and J are TRBV6-5 and TRBJ1-4; D gene ambiguous. Per germline, CDR1 MNHEY and CDR2 SVGAGI. The CDR3 extends over 15 amino acids. The CDR3, as DNA: TGTGCCAGCAGTTACTCTGCCGGAACTAATGAAAACCTGTTTTTT. This codes for CASSYSAGTNENLFF.

The V call is TRBV9, the J call TRBJ2-2, with 10 nucleotides matching TRBD2. The CDR3 consists of 17 residues. The V and J ends lost 4 bases and 1 base, in that order; junction bases with no gene match: 7. CDR1 is SGDLS and CDR2 is YYNGEE in the germline V gene. As DNA, the CDR3 is TGTGCCAGCAGCCGTAGCCGACTAGCGGGGAACACCGGGGAGCTGTTTTTT. Translated, it gives CASSRSRLAGNTGELFF.

The chain recombines TRBV5-1 with TRBJ1-1, with a weak D call TRBD1 (5 bases). V lost 2 bases and J lost 5, with 16 bases in between. The germline CDR1 and CDR2 sequences are SGHRS and YFSETQ. CDR3 size: 15 residues. CDR3 amino acids: CASSFTSGRGTEAFF. Written as DNA, the CDR3 is TGCGCCAGCAGCTTTACGTCAGGACGGGGGACTGAAGCTTTCTTT.

The rearrangement links TRBV6-5 to TRBJ1-2, with 7 bases lining up with TRBD1. V was clipped by 5 bases and J by 7 bases; unmatched bases: 13. This CDR3 contains 15 residues. Germline CDR1 is MNHEY and CDR2 is SVGAGI. CDR3 sequence reads: CASSPPTGLSVGYTF. CDR3 nucleotide sequence: TGTGCCAGCAGTCCCCCGACAGGGTTGAGTGTTGGCTACACCTTC.

The J gene is TRBJ2-3, the V gene TRBV7-2, with 9 positions matching TRBD2. CDR3 length: 17 amino acids. Germline loops: CDR1 SGHTA, CDR2 FQGNSA. V lost 0 bases and J lost 4; bases outside the gene matches: 8. CDR3 amino acids: CASSLAWGGGASDTQYF. In DNA form, the CDR3 reads TGTGCCAGCAGCTTAGCTTGGGGCGGGGGGGCCTCAGATACGCAGTATTTT.

The chain carries TRBV6-5 and TRBJ2-3; weak D call: TRBD2 (7 bases). The CDR3 runs 12 residues. V lost 9 bases, J lost 4 bases, and 11 bases lay in between. CDR1 is MNHEY and CDR2 is SVGAGI in the germline V gene. The CDR3 loop reads CASRGAPDTQYF. The CDR3 DNA sequence: TGTGCCAGTCGGGGGGCCCCAGATACGCAGTATTTT.

This sequence joins TRBV2 and TRBJ1-6; no definite D call. CDR1 and CDR2 (germline): SNHLY, FYNNEI. The V and J ends lost 7 bases and 7 bases respectively, with 14 bases between them. This CDR3 contains 14 residues. The CDR3 loop is CASMDGKENSPLHF. The CDR3, as DNA: TGTGCCAGCATGGACGGGAAAGAAAATTCACCCCTCCACTTT.

This clone appeared a few times. V is TRBV9 and J is TRBJ2-3, with 7 bases lining up with TRBD2. V lost 9 bases to trimming and J lost 6 bases; unmatched junction nucleotides: 10. This CDR3 is 13 amino acids long. Per germline, CDR1 SGDLS and CDR2 YYNGEE. The chain's CDR3 is CATKRGEDDTQYF. DNA of the CDR3: TGTGCCACAAAGCGGGGAGAAGATGATACGCAGTATTTT.

This chain joins TRBV7-2 and TRBJ2-1; TRBD2 might be the D (6 bases). Per the germline V gene, CDR1 is SGHTA and CDR2 is FQGNSA. With 3 bases removed from V and 6 bases from J, the gap between germline ends came to 12 bases. This CDR3 comprises 14 residues. The chain's CDR3 is CASSLGGRGNEQFF. The CDR3 DNA reads as TGTGCCAGCAGCTTGGGGGGACGGGGCAATGAGCAGTTCTTC.

The rearrangement uses TRBV30 and TRBJ2-7; D perhaps matches TRBD1 (8 bases). This CDR3 has 15 amino acids. V was shortened by 0 bases and J by 2 bases, with 14 bases between the two germline ends. CDR1 and CDR2 from the germline V gene are GTSNPN and SVGIG (reference sequence). The CDR3, as DNA: TGTGCCTGGAGTGTACAGGGGGGGGTACCCTACGAGCAGTACTTC. The encoded protein is CAWSVQGGVPYEQYF.

The chain links TRBV7-2 to TRBJ2-1; 8 nucleotides line up with TRBD1. Per germline, CDR1 SGHTA and CDR2 FQGNSA. This CDR3 has 17 residues. J gave up 4 bases and V 2 bases, and 10 bases lay outside the gene matches. The DNA of the CDR3 is TGTGCCAGCAGCTTATTGGGCAGGAGACAGGGGTACAATGAGCAGTTCTTC. This sequence encodes CASSLLGRRQGYNEQFF.

The rearrangement uses TRBV7-9 and TRBJ2-2; D may be TRBD2 (6 bases). V lost 1 base and J lost 0, with 12 bases in between. The germline V gene encodes CDR1 SEHNR and CDR2 FQNEAQ (reference sequence). This CDR3 has 17 amino acids. CDR3 sequence reads: CASSLGAGRPNTGELFF. The CDR3 nucleotides are TGTGCCAGCAGCTTAGGAGCCGGGAGACCGAACACCGGGGAGCTGTTTTTT.

About this clone: One end of the junction does not line up with germline, which may come from a read error. The chain combines TRBV9 with TRBJ2-7; TRBD1 matches at 9 bases. The CDR3 totals 15 residues. Germline CDR1 reads SGDLS; CDR2 reads YYNGEE. The CDR3 nucleotides read TGTGCCAGCAGCGCACTCGGGACAGGGTCCTCCGAGCAGTACTTC. Encoded protein: CASSALGTGSSEQYF. The full variable domain, its missing parts supplied by reference TRBV9 and TRBJ2-7, is DSGVTQTPKHLITATGQRVTLRCSPRSGDLSVYWYQQSLDQGLQFLIQYYNGEERAKGNILERFSAQQFPDLHSELNLSSLELGDSALYFCASSALGTGSSEQYFGPGTRLTVT.

The rearrangement joins TRBV4-1 to TRBJ2-3; tentatively, D is TRBD2 (7 bases). Germline V gene sequence: CDR1 MGHRA, CDR2 YSYEKL. V dropped 10 bases and J dropped 9 bases, with 23 bases sitting between them. The CDR3 is 14 amino acids. The DNA for the CDR3 is TGCGCCACGGCGGGAGCTAGCAGGGGTGACACGCAGTATTTT. Its protein is CATAGASRGDTQYF.

This sequence joins TRBV5-4 and TRBJ2-5, with TRBD2 matching over 9 bases. The germline gives CDR1 SGHNT, CDR2 YYREEE (reference sequence). Losses at the gene ends were 2 bases for V and 2 bases for J; bases not matched to a gene: 7. The CDR3 sequence is 16 residues long. The CDR3 here is CASSFQRGALQETQYF. In nucleotides, the CDR3 is TGTGCCAGCAGCTTTCAGCGGGGGGCACTGCAAGAGACCCAGTACTTC.

The chain couples TRBV4-1 to TRBJ2-1; a weak D match, TRBD2 (6 bases). Germline V CDR1 and CDR2: MGHRA, YSYEKL. This CDR3 is 16 amino acids long. V gave up 1 base and J gave up 2 bases, with 12 bases separating them. CDR3 loop: CASSQVEAGPYNEQFF. The CDR3 DNA sequence: TGCGCCAGCAGCCAAGTTGAGGCGGGGCCCTACAATGAGCAGTTCTTC.